The present T cell receptor beta chain was sequenced within a study of blood T cell repertoires in COVID-19. In the study overall: Collection of acute and convalescent COVID-19 samples took place in the United States, Italy and Spain. PBMCs, B-cell-depleted T cells, or T cells provided the cDNA or gDNA that made up the material.

Per the authors' pipeline: Cell counts per sample came from amplifying reference gene primers. Profiling relied on immunoSEQ multiplex PCR, and the TCRdb table lists in-frame clones only, not all of them. That table furnishes V, J and clone size, whereas the DNA furnished D and trimming. The sample has about 210,000 clones; 80% to 90% are singletons. From germline, CDR1 is SGHRS and CDR2 YFSETQ. V was trimmed by 4 bases and J by 6 bases, leaving 14 bases between them. The CDR3 has 14 amino acids. This clone was seen just once. The chain is built from TRBV5-1 and TRBJ1-3; D is uncertain. Sequencing used peripheral blood. The sequence derives from a woman between 50 and 59 years old with acute or convalescent COVID-19. In nucleotides, the CDR3 is TGCGCCAGCAGCCCACAGCCCGGGGAAAACACCATATATTTT. This translates into CASSPQPGENTIYF.